These 26 T cell receptor beta chains were sequenced from one sample in a study of T cell repertoires in cytomegalovirus infection. Each CDR3 protein gets one entry after TCRdb re-called the reads with MiXCR. The repertoire holds 400,000 or so distinct CDR3 sequences, with about a third as singletons. The sequenced sample consisted of PBMCs. The source is a human donor in good health (CMV status not recorded). Some clones in this sample may be carry-over from other donors' samples.

This clonotype was detected a few times. The rearrangement links TRBV7-2 to TRBJ2-5, with TRBD2 matching over 10 bases. Germline assignment: CDR1 SGHTA and CDR2 FQGNSA. The V gene end was trimmed by 5 bases and the J gene end by 7 bases; junction bases not matched to a gene: 13. This CDR3 is 16 amino acids long. The CDR3 region is CASSPQAGLAKVTQYF. The CDR3 DNA sequence: TGTGCCAGCAGCCCTCAGGCGGGACTAGCGAAGGTGACCCAGTACTTC.

V gene TRBV27 combines with J gene TRBJ2-1; D call uncertain. There are 12 residues in the CDR3. The V gene lost 2 bases and the J gene lost 9 bases, with 8 bases spanning the gap. Germline CDR1 reads MNHEY; CDR2 reads SMNVEV (reference sequence). CDR3 residues: CASSLGTTEQFF. The CDR3 DNA sequence: TGTGCCAGCAGTTTAGGCACCACTGAGCAGTTCTTC.

This clonotype has more than one count but fewer than ten. V usage is TRBV5-6 and J usage is TRBJ2-5; possibly TRBD1 for D (6 bases). Germline lookup yields CDR1 SGHDT and CDR2 YYEEEE. This CDR3 has 16 residues. The V gene lost 0 bases and the J gene lost 1 base, with 13 bases spanning the gap. As DNA, the CDR3 is TGTGCCAGCAGCTTGGGGGGACATCAGGTCCAAGAGACCCAGTACTTC. Translating it yields CASSLGGHQVQETQYF. Variable domain in full (rest from reference TRBV5-6 and TRBJ2-5): DAGVTQSPTHLIKTRGQQVTLRCSPKSGHDTVSWYQQALGQGPQFIFQYYEEEERQRGNFPDRFSGHQFPNYSSELNVNALLLGDSALYLCASSLGGHQVQETQYFGPGTRLLVL.

This clonotype occurred many times. The V call is TRBV12-3 or TRBV12-4, the J call TRBJ1-6; 8 nucleotides align to TRBD1. The CDR3 extends over 16 amino acids. Germline trimming cut 0 bases from V and 9 bases from J; bases unmatched to any gene: 7. For the CDR3, the DNA is TGTGCCAGCAGTTTAGCATGGCAGGGGGCTATTTCACCCCTCCACTTT. Its protein is CASSLAWQGAISPLHF.

As regards this clonotype: The junction differs from germline at one of its ends, possibly a read error. The V gene is TRBV7-2, the J gene TRBJ2-2; 8 nucleotides align to TRBD2. The CDR3 is made up of 16 amino acids. Germline V gene lookup returns CDR1 SGHTA and CDR2 FQGNSA. In DNA, the CDR3 is TGTGCCGGCAGCTTAAGATTAGCGGGAATCACCGGGGAGCTGTTTTTT. This codes for CAGSLRLAGITGELFF.

The chain recombines TRBV7-9 with TRBJ1-1; D might be TRBD1 (6 bases). Trimming left V 3 bases short and J 1 base short, with 9 bases between. The germline V gene encodes CDR1 SEHNR and CDR2 FQNEAQ (reference sequence). This CDR3 has 14 amino acids. The CDR3 is CASSFGTTNTEAFF. The CDR3 coding sequence is TGTGCCAGCAGCTTTGGGACAACGAACACTGAAGCTTTCTTT.

The chain has TRBV6-6 and TRBJ2-1; 7 nucleotides align to TRBD2. The CDR3 runs 14 residues. V trimming: 4 bases; J trimming: 2 bases; junction bases outside the gene matches: 2. The germline CDR1 and CDR2 sequences are MNHNY and SVGAGI (reference sequence). For the CDR3, the DNA is TGTGCCAGCAGTTCTGCGGGGGCCTACAATGAGCAGTTCTTC. Translation: CASSSAGAYNEQFF.

This clonotype was seen many times. This rearrangement joins TRBV7-2 to TRBJ2-1, with a possible D match to TRBD1 (5 bases). V lost 4 bases, J lost 9 bases, and 16 bases lay in between. This CDR3 has 14 amino acids. In germline, CDR1 is SGHTA, CDR2 FQGNSA. This chain's CDR3 is CASSSSQGLGEQFF. CDR3 sequence (DNA): TGTGCCAGCAGCTCGAGCCAGGGTTTGGGTGAGCAGTTCTTC.

The chain has TRBV6-1 and TRBJ1-1; D ambiguous. This CDR3 spans 12 amino acids. V was cut by 8 bases and J by 1 base, with 8 bases left in between. Per germline, CDR1 MNHNS and CDR2 SASEGT. The CDR3 sequence is CASGRPNTEAFF. CDR3 bases: TGTGCCAGCGGACGGCCGAACACTGAAGCTTTCTTT.

V is TRBV27 and J is TRBJ2-7; D gene unclear. Germline V gene data show CDR1 as MNHEY and CDR2 as SMNVEV (reference sequence). The V and J ends lost 3 bases and 0 bases respectively, with 12 bases between them. This CDR3 comprises 15 residues. CDR3 sequence (DNA): TGTGCCAGCAGTTTGGGATCCCCAAGCTCCTACGAGCAGTACTTC. Protein sequence: CASSLGSPSSYEQYF.

Concerning this clonotype: One end of the junction fails to match germline, which may point to a read error. The V call is TRBV7-2, the J call TRBJ1-4; 7 positions match TRBD1. Germline CDR1 reads SGHTA; CDR2 reads FQGNSA. There are 17 residues in the CDR3. The CDR3 DNA reads TGTTCCAGCAGCCCCTTCCCGGACCTTACAGGGGATGAAAAACTGTTTTTT. It encodes CSSSPFPDLTGDEKLFF.

Comments on this clonotype: It may be a read error: a sequence one base away is much more abundant. It is likely a read error, because the conserved phenylalanine at the end of the CDR3 is missing. This chain links TRBV7-6 with TRBJ2-7; 7 bases match TRBD1. The CDR3 has 15 residues. The V gene end was trimmed by 1 base and the J gene end by 2 bases; junction bases not matched to a gene: 5. Germline V gene lookup returns CDR1 SGHVS and CDR2 FNYEAQ. The chain's CDR3 is CASSLETGIAYEQYL. The CDR3 bases are TGTGCCAGCAGCTTAGAGACAGGGATAGCCTACGAGCAGTACTTA.

The chain joins TRBV18 to TRBJ1-5; 7 bases map to TRBD1. The V and J ends lost 6 bases and 7 bases, in that order; junction bases with no gene match: 9. The CDR3 has 14 residues. Germline CDR1 reads KGHSH; CDR2 reads LQKENI. The CDR3 region is CASSRETGQQPQHF. The CDR3 nucleotides read TGTGCCAGCTCCCGTGAGACAGGGCAACAGCCCCAGCATTTT.

This clonotype turned up a few times. This sequence joins TRBV6-2 or TRBV6-3 and TRBJ1-2; no clear D. The CDR3 runs to 12 residues. V lost 5 bases, J lost 5 bases, and 9 bases lay in between. CDR1 and CDR2 (germline): MNHEY, SVGEGT. CDR3 sequence: CASSLGMYGYTF. The CDR3 bases are TGTGCCAGCAGTCTCGGGATGTATGGCTACACCTTC.

V usage is TRBV19 and J usage is TRBJ2-1; 10 nucleotides agree with TRBD2. The CDR3 consists of 18 residues. V lost 5 bases and J lost 0; bases outside the gene matches: 10. The V gene's germline CDR1 is LNHDA and CDR2 SQIVND (reference sequence). CDR3 residues: CASSWASGGLSSYNEQFF. The CDR3 nucleotides are TGTGCCAGTAGTTGGGCTAGCGGGGGTCTTAGCTCCTACAATGAGCAGTTCTTC.

On this clonotype itself: A much bigger clone sits one base away, suggesting this may be a read error. This rearrangement joins TRBV11-1 to TRBJ2-1; D is tentatively TRBD1 or TRBD2 (6 bases each). CDR1 and CDR2 from the germline V gene are SGHAT and FQDESV (reference sequence). This CDR3 contains 17 residues. CDR3 amino acids: CASSLAPDGGTYNEPFF. DNA for the CDR3: TGTGCCAGCAGCTTAGCGCCGGACGGGGGCACCTACAATGAGCCGTTCTTC.

This clonotype was seen more than once but under ten times. V gene TRBV19 combines with J gene TRBJ1-4; 9 bases are shared with TRBD1. V shed 6 bases and J 7 bases; nucleotides not matched to a gene: 6. CDR1 and CDR2 (germline): LNHDA, SQIVND (reference sequence). This CDR3 has 14 residues. The CDR3 sequence: CASRPTGGIEKLFF. The DNA for the CDR3 is TGTGCCAGTAGACCAACAGGGGGCATTGAAAAACTGTTTTTT.

A few counts support this clonotype. The chain employs TRBV7-7 and TRBJ2-5; the match to TRBD2 covers 9 bases. With 6 bases clipped from V and 6 bases from J, the junction kept 8 bases outside the gene matches. Germline V gene data show CDR1 as SSHAT and CDR2 as FNYEAQ (reference sequence). The CDR3 spans 14 residues. As DNA, the CDR3 is TGTGCCAGCAGTCCCATGAGCGGGGGGAAGACCCAGTACTTC. As protein: CASSPMSGGKTQYF.

The chain uses TRBV12-3 or TRBV12-4 and TRBJ2-7, with 7 nucleotides matching TRBD1. CDR3 length equals 14 residues. The ends lost 5 bases at V and 3 bases at J; junction bases unmatched: 7. CDR3 sequence (DNA): TGTGCCAGCAGTGGGACAGCTCCCCACTACGAGCAGTACTTC. Residues: CASSGTAPHYEQYF.

This clonotype was observed many times. This chain joins TRBV7-9 and TRBJ2-7, with 7 bases matching TRBD1. CDR1 is SEHNR, CDR2 FQNEAQ, per germline (reference sequence). The CDR3 sequence is 13 residues long. The V segment lost 5 bases and the J segment 5 bases; nucleotides outside the gene matches: 6. This chain's CDR3 is CASSRQGLHEQYF. Written as DNA, the CDR3 is TGTGCCAGCAGCCGACAGGGTCTCCACGAGCAGTACTTC.

Many counts were recorded for this clonotype. The CDR3: CASSPPSGGYNEQFF. The CDR3, as DNA: TGTGCCAGCAGCCCCCCTAGCGGGGGGTACAATGAGCAGTTCTTC. V is TRBV11-1 and J is TRBJ2-1; 11 nucleotides align to TRBD2. V was clipped by 5 bases and J by 4 bases; unmatched bases: 4. CDR1 is SGHAT and CDR2 is FQDESV in the germline V gene (reference sequence). This CDR3 spans 15 amino acids.

The table lists this clonotype with a few counts. The chain links TRBV12-3 or TRBV12-4 to TRBJ1-1; the match to TRBD1 covers 7 bases. This CDR3 region has 15 residues. With 6 bases clipped from V and 6 bases from J, the junction kept 13 bases outside the gene matches. CDR3 loop: CASRIQGLSGAEAFF. The CDR3 bases are TGTGCCAGCAGGATACAGGGGTTATCTGGGGCTGAAGCTTTCTTT.

This clonotype was recorded many times. The V gene is TRBV7-2, the J gene TRBJ2-1; the match to TRBD2 covers 7 bases. The V gene's germline CDR1 is SGHTA and CDR2 FQGNSA. The V segment lost 5 bases and the J segment 7 bases; nucleotides outside the gene matches: 11. The CDR3 has 15 residues. The CDR3 nucleotides read TGTGCCAGCAGCCAACCGACTAGCTTCTATAATGAGCAGTTCTTC. It is translated as CASSQPTSFYNEQFF.

This clonotype turned up a few times. The V gene is TRBV10-2, the J gene TRBJ2-7, with 9 bases lining up with TRBD2. CDR1 is WSHSY and CDR2 is SAAADI in the germline V gene. This CDR3 region has 14 residues. Germline trimming cut 3 bases from V and 5 bases from J; bases unmatched to any gene: 5. DNA of the CDR3: TGCGCCAGCAGTGACGCCCTAGCGGGGAACGAGCAGTACTTC. Translation gives CASSDALAGNEQYF.

The chain links TRBV4-1 to TRBJ2-3; D possibly corresponds to TRBD1 (6 bases). Trimming took off 0 bases at V and 4 bases at J, with 17 bases between the two ends. This CDR3 is built from 17 residues. CDR1 and CDR2 (germline): MGHRA, YSYEKL. This CDR3 reads CASSQDPQGSLADTQYF. The CDR3 nucleotides read TGCGCCAGCAGCCAAGACCCTCAGGGGAGTTTAGCAGATACGCAGTATTTT.

The gene calls are TRBV7-8 and TRBJ1-2; D might be TRBD1 (6 bases). Germline V gives CDR1 SGHVS, CDR2 FQNEAQ. Trimming cost V 4 bases and J 8 bases, with 20 bases left between them. The length of the CDR3 is 15 residues. CDR3 region: CASSSRTDRMEGYTF. The CDR3 DNA reads TGTGCCAGCAGCTCCAGAACCGACAGGATGGAAGGCTACACCTTC.